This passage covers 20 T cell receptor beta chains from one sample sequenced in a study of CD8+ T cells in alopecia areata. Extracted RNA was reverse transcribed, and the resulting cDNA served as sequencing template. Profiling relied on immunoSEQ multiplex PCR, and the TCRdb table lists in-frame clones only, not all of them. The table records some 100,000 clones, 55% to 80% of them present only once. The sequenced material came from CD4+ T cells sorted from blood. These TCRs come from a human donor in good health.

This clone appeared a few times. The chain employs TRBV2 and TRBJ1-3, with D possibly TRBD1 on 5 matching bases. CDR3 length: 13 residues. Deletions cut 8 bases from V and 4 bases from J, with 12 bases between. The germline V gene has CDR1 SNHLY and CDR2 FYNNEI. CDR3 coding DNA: TGTGCCAGCGGGGCGTTGGAAGGAAACACCATATATTTT. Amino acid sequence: CASGALEGNTIYF.

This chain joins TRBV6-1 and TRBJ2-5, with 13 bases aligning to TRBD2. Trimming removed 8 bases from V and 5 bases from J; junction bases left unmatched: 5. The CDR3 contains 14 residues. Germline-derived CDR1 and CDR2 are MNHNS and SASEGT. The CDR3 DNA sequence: TGTGCCAGCGGGGGACTAGCGGGGCCGGAGACCCAGTACTTC. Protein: CASGGLAGPETQYF.

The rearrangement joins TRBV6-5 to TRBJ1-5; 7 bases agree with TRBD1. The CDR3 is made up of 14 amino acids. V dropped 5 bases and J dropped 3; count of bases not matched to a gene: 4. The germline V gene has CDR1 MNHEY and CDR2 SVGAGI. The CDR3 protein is CASSLQGPNQPQHF. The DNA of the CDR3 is TGTGCCAGCAGTCTACAGGGGCCCAATCAGCCCCAGCATTTT.

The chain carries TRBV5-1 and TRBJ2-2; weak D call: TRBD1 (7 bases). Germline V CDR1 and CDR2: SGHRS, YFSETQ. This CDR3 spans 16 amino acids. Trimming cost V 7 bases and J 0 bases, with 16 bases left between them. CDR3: CASQGGAAANTGELFF. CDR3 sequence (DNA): TGCGCCAGCCAGGGGGGCGCGGCCGCGAACACCGGGGAGCTGTTTTTT.

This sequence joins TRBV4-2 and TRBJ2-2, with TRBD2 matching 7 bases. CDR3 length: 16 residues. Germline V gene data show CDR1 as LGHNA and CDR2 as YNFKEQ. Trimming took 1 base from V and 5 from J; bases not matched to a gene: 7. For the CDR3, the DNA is TGTGCCAGCAGCCAAGTCCGAGCGGGGCGGACCGGGGAGCTGTTTTTT. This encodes CASSQVRAGRTGELFF.

The DNA for the CDR3 is TGTGCCAGCAGTTCAGAGGGCGATGGCTACACCTTC. It specifies CASSSEGDGYTF. The V and J genes are TRBV28 and TRBJ1-2; no reliable D call. V was pared by 4 bases and J by 6 bases, with 9 bases between. Germline values: CDR1 MDHEN, CDR2 SYDVKM. This CDR3 has 12 amino acids.

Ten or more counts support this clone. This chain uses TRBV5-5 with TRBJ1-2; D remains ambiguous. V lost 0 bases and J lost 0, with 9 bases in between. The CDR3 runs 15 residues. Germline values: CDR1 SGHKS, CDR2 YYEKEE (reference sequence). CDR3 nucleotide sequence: TGTGCCAGCAGCTTGGGGGGAGGCTCTAACTATGGCTACACCTTC. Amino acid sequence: CASSLGGGSNYGYTF.

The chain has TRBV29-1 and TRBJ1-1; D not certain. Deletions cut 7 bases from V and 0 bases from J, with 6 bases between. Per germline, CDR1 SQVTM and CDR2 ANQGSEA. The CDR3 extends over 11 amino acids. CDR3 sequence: CSARVNTEAFF. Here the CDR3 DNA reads TGCAGCGCTAGGGTGAACACTGAAGCTTTCTTT.

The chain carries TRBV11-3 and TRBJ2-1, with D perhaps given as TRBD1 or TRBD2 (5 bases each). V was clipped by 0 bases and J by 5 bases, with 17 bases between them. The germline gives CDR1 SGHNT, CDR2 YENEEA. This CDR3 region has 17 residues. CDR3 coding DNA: TGTGCCAGCAGCTTAGATAGCTTGGGGGTTACCCACAATGAGCAGTTCTTC. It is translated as CASSLDSLGVTHNEQFF.

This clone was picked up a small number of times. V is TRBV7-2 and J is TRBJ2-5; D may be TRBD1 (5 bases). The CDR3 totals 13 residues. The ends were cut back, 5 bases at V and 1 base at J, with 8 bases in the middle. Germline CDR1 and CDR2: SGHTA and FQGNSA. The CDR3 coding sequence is TGTGCCAGCAGCCAGGGCCCCCAAGAGACCCAGTACTTC. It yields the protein CASSQGPQETQYF.

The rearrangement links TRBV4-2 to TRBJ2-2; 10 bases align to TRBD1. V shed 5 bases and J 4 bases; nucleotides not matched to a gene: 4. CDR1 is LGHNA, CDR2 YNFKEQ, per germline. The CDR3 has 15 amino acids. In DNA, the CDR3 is TGTGCCAGCAGCTCCCGACAGGGGGCCACCGGGGAGCTGTTTTTT. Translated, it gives CASSSRQGATGELFF.

CDR3 sequence: CASSQTRNYEQYF. CDR3 nucleotides: TGCGCCAGCAGCCAGACACGCAACTACGAGCAGTACTTC. The chain links TRBV5-1 to TRBJ2-7; D is unresolved. The length of the CDR3 is 13 residues. V was trimmed by 4 bases and J by 3 bases, leaving 11 bases between them. CDR1 and CDR2 (germline): SGHRS, YFSETQ.

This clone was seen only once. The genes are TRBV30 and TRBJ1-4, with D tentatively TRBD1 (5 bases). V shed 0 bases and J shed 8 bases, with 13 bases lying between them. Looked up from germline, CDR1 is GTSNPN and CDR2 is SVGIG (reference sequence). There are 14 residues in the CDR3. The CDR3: CAWSVGAVEEKLFF. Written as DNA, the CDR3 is TGTGCCTGGAGTGTAGGGGCAGTGGAGGAAAAACTGTTTTTT.

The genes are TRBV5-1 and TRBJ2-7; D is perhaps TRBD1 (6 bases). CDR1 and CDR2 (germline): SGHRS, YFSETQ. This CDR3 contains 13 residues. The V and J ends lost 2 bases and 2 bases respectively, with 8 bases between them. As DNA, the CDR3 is TGCGCCAGCAGCTTTAACAGGGCCTACGAGCAGTACTTC. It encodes CASSFNRAYEQYF.

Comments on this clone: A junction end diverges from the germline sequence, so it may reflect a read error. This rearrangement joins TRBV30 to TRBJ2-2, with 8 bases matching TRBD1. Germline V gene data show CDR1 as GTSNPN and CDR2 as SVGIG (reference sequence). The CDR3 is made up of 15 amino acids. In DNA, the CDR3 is TGTGCCTGGAGTTCTCAGGGGGCGAACGCCGGGGAGCTGTTTTTT. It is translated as CAWSSQGANAGELFF.

In DNA, the CDR3 is TGTGCCTGGACTCGAGGGTCTGGGGCCAACGTCCTGACTTTC. Translation: CAWTRGSGANVLTF. The chain links TRBV30 to TRBJ2-6; a possible D gene is TRBD2 (5 bases). The CDR3 runs 14 residues. Germline CDR1 is GTSNPN and CDR2 is SVGIG (reference sequence). Trimming shortened V by 4 bases and J by 1 base, and 8 bases separated the two germline ends.

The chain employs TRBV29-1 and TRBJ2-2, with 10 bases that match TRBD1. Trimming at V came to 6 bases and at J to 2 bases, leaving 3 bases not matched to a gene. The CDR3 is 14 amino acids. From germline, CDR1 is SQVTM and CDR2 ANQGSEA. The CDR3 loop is CSVGQGGNTGELFF. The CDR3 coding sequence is TGCAGCGTCGGACAGGGGGGAAACACCGGGGAGCTGTTTTTT.

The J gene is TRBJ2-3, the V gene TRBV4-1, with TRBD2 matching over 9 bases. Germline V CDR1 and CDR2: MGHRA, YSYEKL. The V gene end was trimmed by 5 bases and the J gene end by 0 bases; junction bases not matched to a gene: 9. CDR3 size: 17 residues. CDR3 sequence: CASSSKAAGGSTDTQYF. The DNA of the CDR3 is TGCGCCAGCAGCTCTAAGGCGGCGGGGGGGAGCACAGATACGCAGTATTTT.

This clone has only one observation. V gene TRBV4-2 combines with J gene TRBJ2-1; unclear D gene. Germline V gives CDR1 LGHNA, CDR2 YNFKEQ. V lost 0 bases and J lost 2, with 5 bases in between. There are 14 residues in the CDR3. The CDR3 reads CASSQDPTYNEQFF. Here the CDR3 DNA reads TGTGCCAGCAGCCAAGATCCGACCTACAATGAGCAGTTCTTC.

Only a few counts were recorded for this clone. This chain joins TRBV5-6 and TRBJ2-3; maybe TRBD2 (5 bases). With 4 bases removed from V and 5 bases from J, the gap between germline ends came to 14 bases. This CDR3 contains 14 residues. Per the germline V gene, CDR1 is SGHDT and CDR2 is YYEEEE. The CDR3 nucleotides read TGTGCCAGCAGCCCCACAGCGGCTGGAGATACGCAGTATTTT. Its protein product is CASSPTAAGDTQYF.